The present entry profiles one TCR beta chain with its context. Its antigen target is currently unknown. Base-call qualities are not available, and no considerably larger clone is one nucleotide away. TCRdb names Illumina NovaSeq 6000 as the instrument used. TCRalpha and TCRbeta cDNA libraries were built by 5'RACE with constant-segment primers, adding sample barcodes and unique molecular identifiers. Trizol reagent was used to extract RNA from every sample. Libraries were amplified in two PCR steps, with a second sample barcode and Illumina TruSeq adapters added in the second step. Sequencing of libraries was performed on an Illumina NovaSeq with 2 x 150 bp paired-end reads. The published analysis was carried out like this. The reads were demultiplexed and collapsed into UMI-guided consensus sequences using migec v1.2.7. Using mixcr v2.1.11, UMI consensuses were aligned to TRA and TRB V and J templates and then assembled into clonotypes. A clonotype was counted as expanded or contracted only if both edgeR and NoisET called the change significant, with noise models trained on biological replicates. For edgeR calls, a false discovery rate-adjusted p below 0.01 and a log2 fold-change threshold of 1 were applied. As an exploratory analysis of dynamics, max-normalized trajectories of the 1000 most abundant clonotypes were examined by PCA with hierarchical clustering. Separately sequenced CD4+ and CD8+ repertoires were used to assign the CD4 or CD8 phenotype of responding clones. The raw public reads went through TCRdb reprocessing: fastp at Q25, MiXCR clone calling, in-frame beta chains kept. Duplicate CDR3 protein sequences are folded into a single record with the most common DNA and genes. TCRdb, not the original authors, processed these V and J calls. The sample profile shows 110,000 or so distinct CDR3 sequences; about 24% of them were found once. The ten largest account for about 38% of the sample.

This specimen belongs to a study of T-cell memory formation after mild COVID-19 (dated by TCRdb to the early 2020s). Study-level background: TCR sequence clusters from the two donors were found to be largely donor specific. Two young, previously healthy adult volunteers, one female and one male, were included in the cohort. In a couple of donors, T-cell clones that expanded and contracted after mild COVID-19 were tracked by sequencing TCRalpha and TCRbeta repertoires over time.

The CDR3 sequence holds 16 residues, the cysteine and phenylalanine included. Only the CDR3 region is kept as DNA, spanning 48 bases read in frame from base 1. Trimming accounts for 1 base at V and 6 bases at J, while the number of junction bases matched to no gene is 6. In the germline V gene (reference sequence), CDR1 corresponds to LGHDT and CDR2 to YNNKEL. Ficoll-Paque density gradient centrifugation was the method used to isolate PBMCs. What the authors observed across the whole study: The detection of some responding clones in pre-infection memory suggests that pre-existing cross-reactive memory T cells joined the SARS-CoV-2 response. SARS-CoV-2 specificity of the second-wave clones peaking on day 37 was not confirmed. Only a couple of mild cases were covered in the study, and larger cohorts including severe cases with pre-infection samples were considered necessary. Contracting CD4+ clones were found mainly in CM and EM memory subsets, while CD8+ clones were enriched in EMRA. From day 15 to 85, contracting clones showed balanced CD4/CD8 phenotypes, whereas a second wave of clones that expanded from day 15 to 37 leaned towards CD4+.

Material: PBMCs or a T cell subset sorted from them (not recorded which). Recombination joined TRBV3-1 with TRBJ2-1; TRBD2 agrees with 10 junctional bases. This TCR was sampled from a man aged 18-30 years who had mild COVID-19 (a few samples of this study predate the infection). The sample titles of this study are shuffled in the database, so cell type and time point are left out; the donor was told from shared clones. The sequence in DNA is TGTGCCAGCAGCCAAGGGGTCCTAGCGGGAGTCAATGAGCAGTTCTTC. Its protein reads: CASSQGVLAGVNEQFF.